What follows are 8 T cell receptor beta chains derived from one specimen sequenced in a study of blood T cell repertoires in COVID-19. Sequencing was performed with immunoSEQ multiplex PCR; in TCRdb, only in-frame clones are kept and a portion is missing. The table shows about 76,000 clones, with around nine tenths occurring only once. Sequencing was performed on peripheral blood. These receptors all stem from a young man with acute or convalescent COVID-19.

The chain is built from TRBV3-1 (or the pseudogene TRBV3-2) and TRBJ1-6; D ambiguous. CDR3 length equals 12 residues. Germline V lookup: CDR1 LGHDT, CDR2 YNNKEL (reference sequence). V shed 4 bases and J shed 7 bases, with 5 bases lying between them. The CDR3 sequence: CASSLLNSPLHF. Here the CDR3 DNA reads TGTGCCAGCAGCCTTTTAAATTCACCCCTCCACTTT.

This clone was counted only a few times. The chain carries TRBV2 and TRBJ2-2, with TRBD1 as a possible D gene (6 bases). Germline loops: CDR1 SNHLY, CDR2 FYNNEI. Trimming took off 9 bases at V and 0 bases at J, with 11 bases between the two ends. The CDR3 has 14 residues. CDR3 in amino acids: CASTQGSNTGELFF. DNA of the CDR3: TGTGCCAGTACGCAGGGGTCGAACACCGGGGAGCTGTTTTTT.

This chain joins TRBV28 and TRBJ2-1; TRBD2 matches at 10 bases. This CDR3 has 18 amino acids. Germline assignment: CDR1 MDHEN and CDR2 SYDVKM. The trim removed 6 bases at V and 0 bases at J, leaving 11 bases unmatched. CDR3 sequence reads: CASSPSGSNGGSYNEQFF. CDR3 in DNA: TGTGCCAGCAGCCCTAGCGGGAGTAATGGGGGCTCCTACAATGAGCAGTTCTTC.

The genes are TRBV19 and TRBJ2-2; TRBD1 aligns across 7 bases. Germline loops: CDR1 LNHDA, CDR2 SQIVND (reference sequence). CDR3 size: 14 residues. The V and J ends lost 6 bases and 3 bases, in that order; junction bases with no gene match: 4. Here the CDR3 reads CASRQTGDTGELFF. As DNA, the CDR3 is TGTGCCAGTAGACAAACAGGGGACACCGGGGAGCTGTTTTTT.

The chain links TRBV5-1 to TRBJ2-3; tentatively, D is TRBD2 (6 bases). Germline values: CDR1 SGHRS, CDR2 YFSETQ. V was cut by 3 bases and J by 6 bases, with 17 bases left in between. This CDR3 has 15 amino acids. The CDR3 loop is CASSWAGTSGDTQYF. In DNA form, the CDR3 reads TGCGCCAGCAGCTGGGCGGGGACGAGCGGGGATACGCAGTATTTT.

This clone was seen only a few times. The rearrangement uses TRBV6-1 and TRBJ1-2; possible D gene TRBD1, 5 bases. Trimming shortened V by 3 bases and J by 0 bases, and 23 bases separated the two germline ends. This CDR3 comprises 19 residues. Germline V lookup: CDR1 MNHNS, CDR2 SASEGT. CDR3 nucleotides: TGTGCCAGCAGTGAGCTTCCGTGGTCCTTGGACATCTCTAACTATGGCTACACCTTC. Its translation: CASSELPWSLDISNYGYTF.

The chain combines TRBV9 with TRBJ2-5; TRBD2 matches 9 bases. V dropped 3 bases and J dropped 5; count of bases not matched to a gene: 11. Germline loops: CDR1 SGDLS, CDR2 YYNGEE. The CDR3 has 16 residues. The CDR3 nucleotides read TGTGCCAGCAGCGATGGTTGGTCTAGCGGGAAGGAGACCCAGTACTTC. This translates into CASSDGWSSGKETQYF.

The J gene is TRBJ2-4, the V gene TRBV28; maybe TRBD2 (7 bases). Germline values: CDR1 MDHEN, CDR2 SYDVKM. The CDR3 loop spans 14 amino acids. The V and J ends lost 7 bases and 6 bases respectively, with 16 bases between them. CDR3 nucleotides: TGTGCCAGCACCTTAGGGGGAGGGTCAAACATTCAGTACTTC. This translates into CASTLGGGSNIQYF.